This T cell receptor beta chain was sequenced for a study of T cell responses to AZD1222 COVID-19 vaccine. Study-level results: In a largely white British group with more females than males, clonal diversity was possibly underestimated. Seropositive at baseline were only a handful of AZD1222 recipients. Repertoire samples came only from after the peak T cell response.

This clone occurred once. Its antigen remains unknown. TCRdb keeps only in-frame clones here, not all; method: immunoSEQ multiplex PCR. The table includes more than 110,000 clones, around 93% detected once. Investigators merged groups given second doses at roughly 4 or roughly 12 weeks. Germline-derived CDR1 and CDR2 are SGHVS and FNYEAQ. Trimming cost V 0 bases and J 0 bases, with 15 bases left between them. The CDR3 loop spans 18 amino acids. The receptor comes from an adult who received the AZD1222 COVID-19 vaccine. V is TRBV7-6 and J is TRBJ2-1; D possibly corresponds to TRBD1 (5 bases). The input for sequencing was peripheral blood, taken 28 days after the second AZD1222 dose. CDR3: CASSLALTGYLSYNEQFF. The CDR3 coding sequence is TGTGCCAGCAGCTTAGCGCTTACAGGCTACCTCTCCTACAATGAGCAGTTCTTC.